This T cell receptor beta chain was identified in a study of blood T cell repertoires in COVID-19 (dated by TCRdb to 2019 to 2021). As for the study more broadly: Collaborator samples came from the United States, Italy and Spain and covered acute and convalescent phases of COVID-19. A de-identified subject ID, COVID-19 status, age in years and sex were almost always included in the sample metadata. The repertoires were released in a freely available public database meant as a resource for research on the immune response to SARS-CoV-2. The dataset comprised deeply sampled blood TCRbeta repertoires from subjects exposed to, actively infected with, or recovered from COVID-19. Samples were obtained from the ongoing ImmuneRACE study (first 160 participants) and from about 1,300 subjects provided by 6 global collaborators. Where HLA class I and class II types were available, the types were taken from metadata supplied by the sample provider, not from assay-based typing. The prospective study material was composed of cDNA or gDNA derived from T cells, B-cell-depleted T cells, or PBMCs. General conclusions and limits of the study: How much clinical and demographic metadata was included differed by source and by participant, and the metadata was provided uncurated.

From its cysteine to its phenylalanine, the CDR3 spans 18 amino acids. CDR3 DNA is the only sequence kept; it has 54 bases, read in frame from the first base. CDR1 SGHVS and CDR2 FQNEAQ are derived from the germline V gene. V is trimmed back by 2 bases and J by 2 bases, and the junction contains 11 bases that no gene match accounts for. In the prospective study, participants were about 18 to 90 years old, resided in 24 geographic areas of the United States, and were enrolled through a virtual design. To assign participants to cohorts, the prospective study relied on clinical history that participants themselves reported in a screening survey and a study questionnaire. A participant counted as exposed if, within 2 weeks of entering the study, that participant had been in contact with someone who had a PCR-confirmed or clinician-diagnosed COVID-19 case. Each participant in the prospective study had whole blood, serum and a nasopharyngeal or oropharyngeal swab collected by mobile phlebotomists. Additional blood draws and questionnaires over an approximately two-month period could optionally be provided by prospective study participants. Before DNA extraction, prospective study blood samples were shipped either frozen or at room temperature.

Concerning this clone: The clone's antigen remains unknown. One base away there is no much larger clone; base qualities are not given.

TCRbeta CDR3 regions were amplified from genomic DNA using the immunoSEQ Assay, a bias-controlled multiplex PCR. The authors' pipeline ran thus. The number of nucleated cells in each sample was estimated by amplification of reference gene primers within the assay. To quantify the absolute abundance of each unique TCRbeta CDR3 rearrangement, sequence reads were collapsed and filtered. For each sample, productive Simpson clonality was calculated as the square root of Simpson's diversity index across productive rearrangements. Imported from immuneACCESS, the table was reduced by TCRdb to in-frame sequences with V and J called. These copies leave out some clones; in studies compared against another copy, an unresolved V gene accounts for under half, and the cause of the remainder is not known. From that table come the V and J calls and clone size; the DNA was used to work out D and trimming. The sample has around 320,000 clones on record, around nine tenths of them singletons. The top ten clonotypes cover roughly 2.9% of the sample.

The specimen sequenced was PBMCs or T cells enriched from blood (not recorded which). The V gene is TRBV7-8 and the J gene is TRBJ1-2, and 10 junctional nucleotides match TRBD1. The source of this sequence is a woman aged 45-65 years who had been exposed to COVID-19. Here is the DNA: TGTGCCAGCAGCTTAAGACTCGGGACAGGGGACCGGAACTATGGCTACACCTTC. This is translated as CASSLRLGTGDRNYGYTF. The CDR3 plus the reference TRBV7-8 and TRBJ1-2 genes for the other parts give the full variable domain: GAGVSQSPRYKVAKRGQDVALRCDPISGHVSLFWYQQALGQGPEFLTYFQNEAQLDKSGLPSDRFFAERPEGSVSTLKIQRTQQEDSAVYLCASSLRLGTGDRNYGYTFGSGTRLTVV.